This TCR beta chain came from a study of blood T cell repertoires in COVID-19. Study overall: Acute and convalescent COVID-19 samples came from the United States, Italy and Spain. The analysed material was cDNA or gDNA that came from T cells, B-cell-depleted T cells, or PBMCs.

Seattle patients were enrolled during active infection and followed longitudinally. In the original analysis: Estimated nucleated cell counts came from reference gene primer amplification. Here immunoSEQ multiplex PCR was the method, and the copy in TCRdb shows in-frame clones only, minus some. V and J calls and clone size are those listed in that table; D and trimming were worked out from the DNA. In the table there are approximately 210,000 clones, over 75% of which are singletons. Germline CDR1 and CDR2: GTSNPN and SVGIG (reference sequence). The V segment lost 2 bases and the J segment 0 bases; nucleotides outside the gene matches: 5. The CDR3 covers 15 residues.

The sample comprised peripheral blood. This chain joins TRBV30 and TRBJ2-7; 9 bases line up with TRBD2. The sequence was obtained from a man between 45 and 60 years old with COVID-19, enrolled during active disease. The CDR3: CAWSHLAGISYEQYF. Written as DNA, the CDR3 is TGTGCCTGGAGTCATCTAGCGGGGATCTCCTACGAGCAGTACTTC. Variable domain in full (rest from reference TRBV30 and TRBJ2-7): SQTIHQWPATLVQPVGSPLSLECTVEGTSNPNLYWYRQAAGRGLQLLFYSVGIGQISSEVPQNLSASRPQDRQFILSSKKLLLSDSGFYLCAWSHLAGISYEQYFGPGTRLTVT.